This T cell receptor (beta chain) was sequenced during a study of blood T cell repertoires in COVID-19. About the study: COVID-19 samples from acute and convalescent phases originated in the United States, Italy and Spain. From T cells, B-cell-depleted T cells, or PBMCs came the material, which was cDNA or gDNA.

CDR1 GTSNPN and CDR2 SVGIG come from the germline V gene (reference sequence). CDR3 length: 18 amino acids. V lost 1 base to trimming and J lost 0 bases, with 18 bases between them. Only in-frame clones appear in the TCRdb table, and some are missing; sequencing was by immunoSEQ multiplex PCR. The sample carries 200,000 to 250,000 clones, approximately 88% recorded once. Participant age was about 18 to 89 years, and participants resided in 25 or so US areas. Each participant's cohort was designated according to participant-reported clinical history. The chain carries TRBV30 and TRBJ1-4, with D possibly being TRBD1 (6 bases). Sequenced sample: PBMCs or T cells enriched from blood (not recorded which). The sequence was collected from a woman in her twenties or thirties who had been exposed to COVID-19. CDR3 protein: CAWSGRGHGFTTNEKLFF. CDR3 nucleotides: TGTGCCTGGAGTGGCAGGGGTCATGGGTTCACAACTAATGAAAAACTGTTTTTT.